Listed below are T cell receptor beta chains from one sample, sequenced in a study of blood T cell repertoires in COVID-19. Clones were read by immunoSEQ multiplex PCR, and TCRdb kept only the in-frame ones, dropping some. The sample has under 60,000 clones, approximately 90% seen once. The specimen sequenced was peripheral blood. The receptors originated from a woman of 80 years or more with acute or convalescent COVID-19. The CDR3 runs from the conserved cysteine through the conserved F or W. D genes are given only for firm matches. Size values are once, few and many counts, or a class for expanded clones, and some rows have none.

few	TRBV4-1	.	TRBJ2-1	CASSQSGNSYNEQFF	TGCGCCAGCAGCCAATCCGGGAACTCCTACAATGAGCAGTTCTTC
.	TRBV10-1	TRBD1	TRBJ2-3	CASSGGQGFADTQYF	TGCGCCAGCAGTGGGGGACAGGGGTTTGCAGATACGCAGTATTTT
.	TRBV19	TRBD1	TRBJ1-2	CASKPDRGRLGYTF	TGTGCCAGTAAACCGGACAGGGGGCGTCTTGGCTACACCTTC
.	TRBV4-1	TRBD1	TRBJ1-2	CASSQVIGQGEYGYTF	TGCGCCAGCAGCCAAGTGATCGGACAGGGCGAATATGGCTACACCTTC
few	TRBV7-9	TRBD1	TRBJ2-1	CASSRDRGSSYNEQFF	TGTGCCAGCAGCCGTGACAGGGGGAGCTCCTACAATGAGCAGTTCTTC
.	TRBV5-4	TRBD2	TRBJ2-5	CASSPTSGTSKETQYF	TGTGCCAGCAGCCCGACTAGCGGGACGAGTAAGGAGACCCAGTACTTC
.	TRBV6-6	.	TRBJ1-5	CASRSDTYQPQHF	TGTGCCAGCAGATCTGACACGTATCAGCCCCAGCATTTT
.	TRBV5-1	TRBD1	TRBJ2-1	CASSSGQGGTYNEQFF	TGCGCCAGCAGCTCCGGACAGGGGGGCACCTACAATGAGCAGTTCTTC
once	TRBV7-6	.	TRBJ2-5	CASSLDAQGGETQYF	TGTGCCAGCAGCTTAGACGCCCAGGGTGGGGAGACCCAGTACTTC
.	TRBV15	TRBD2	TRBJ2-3	CATSRDYGGGPASTDTQYF	TGTGCCACCAGCAGAGATTATGGCGGGGGACCCGCTAGCACAGATACGCAGTATTTT
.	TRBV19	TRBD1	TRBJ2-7	CASSTRDRGSYEQYF	TGTGCCAGTAGTACCCGGGACAGGGGTTCCTACGAGCAGTACTTC